This T cell receptor (beta chain) was found in a study of neurological immune-mediated disorders. Study-level points and caveats: TCR-beta repertoires seemed private in all groups, with no expanded CDR3 amino acid sequences shared. HTLV-1-associated myelopathy led in TCR clonal expansion, while multiple sclerosis ranked lowest, below healthy controls.

By 5'RACE with 10-nucleotide random UMIs, the cDNA was made. TCRdb passed the 5' RACE reads through MiXCR, listing each CDR3 protein once. The profile shows about 50,000 distinct CDR3 sequences, around 10% of them singletons. This clonotype occurred a few times. Its antigen remains unknown. Germline CDR1 is LGHNA and CDR2 is YSLEER. The CDR3 is 13 residues long. Trimming stripped 3 bases from V and 4 bases from J, with 9 bases between. Sequenced material: PBMCs. This receptor was identified in a man aged 65 to 79 with HTLV-1-associated myelopathy (HAM/TSP). The chain couples TRBV4-3 to TRBJ1-2; D gene unclear. CDR3 coding DNA: TGCGCCAGCAGCCAGAGCGAGGGCTATGGCTACACCTTC. Residues: CASSQSEGYGYTF.